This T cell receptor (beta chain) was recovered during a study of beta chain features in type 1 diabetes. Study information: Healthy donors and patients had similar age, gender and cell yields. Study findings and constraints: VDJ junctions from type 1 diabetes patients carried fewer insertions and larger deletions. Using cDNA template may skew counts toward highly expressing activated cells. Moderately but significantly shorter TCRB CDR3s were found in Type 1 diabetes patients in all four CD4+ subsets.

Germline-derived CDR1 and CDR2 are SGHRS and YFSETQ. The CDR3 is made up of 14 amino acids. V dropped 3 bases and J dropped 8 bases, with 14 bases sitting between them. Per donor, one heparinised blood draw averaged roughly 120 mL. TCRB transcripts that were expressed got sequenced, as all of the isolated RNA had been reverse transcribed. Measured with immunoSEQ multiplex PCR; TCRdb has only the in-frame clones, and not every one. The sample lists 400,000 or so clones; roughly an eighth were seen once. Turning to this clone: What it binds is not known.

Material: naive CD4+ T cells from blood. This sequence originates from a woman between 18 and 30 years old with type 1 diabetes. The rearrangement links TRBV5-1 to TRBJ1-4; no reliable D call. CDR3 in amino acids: CASSSGVRPEKLFF. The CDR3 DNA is TGCGCCAGCAGCTCCGGGGTCCGCCCGGAAAAACTGTTTTTT.